The 26 T cell receptor beta chains below come from one sample, sequenced in a study of cytomegalovirus exposure and HLA in healthy donors. 60 Vbeta and 13 Jbeta primers were used in PCR. The protocol was immunoSEQ multiplex PCR, while the TCRdb copy is restricted to in-frame clones and leaves out a portion. This sample's table has about 130,000 clones. The material sequenced was PBMCs. The origin of the receptors is a man between 18 and 29 years old in good health and CMV-seronegative.

The rearrangement uses TRBV28 and TRBJ2-1, with TRBD1 identical over 8 bases. V lost 2 bases to trimming and J lost 4 bases; unmatched junction nucleotides: 7. Looked up from germline, CDR1 is MDHEN and CDR2 is SYDVKM. This CDR3 contains 16 residues. CDR3 sequence: CASSLEGTGPYNEQFF. The CDR3 DNA is TGTGCCAGCAGTTTAGAAGGGACAGGCCCGTACAATGAGCAGTTCTTC. The full variable domain, with the rest looked up from reference TRBV28 and TRBJ2-1, is DVKVTQSSRYLVKRTGEKVFLECVQDMDHENMFWYRQDPGLGLRLIYFSYDVKMKEKGDIPEGYSVSREKKERFSLILESASTNQTSMYLCASSLEGTGPYNEQFFGPGTRLTVL.

The rearrangement uses TRBV18 and TRBJ1-2, with D possibly being TRBD1 (6 bases). V was shortened by 2 bases and J by 3 bases, with 16 bases between the two germline ends. Per the germline V gene, CDR1 is KGHSH and CDR2 is LQKENI. The CDR3 is made up of 16 amino acids. In DNA, the CDR3 is TGTGCCAGCTCACCAAGTCAGGGGCGCATCGACTATGGCTACACCTTC. Translating it yields CASSPSQGRIDYGYTF. Drawing the rest from reference TRBV18 and TRBJ1-2, the complete variable domain is NAGVMQNPRHLVRRRGQEARLRCSPMKGHSHVYWYRQLPEEGLKFMVYLQKENIIDESGMPKERFSAEFPKEGPSILRIQQVVRGDSAAYFCASSPSQGRIDYGYTFGSGTRLTVV.

V usage is TRBV5-8 and J usage is TRBJ2-3; the match to TRBD1 covers 8 bases. V trimming: 0 bases; J trimming: 0 bases; junction bases outside the gene matches: 0. The CDR3 sequence is 15 residues long. CDR1 is SGHTS and CDR2 is YDEGEE in the germline V gene. CDR3 bases: TGTGCCAGCAGCTTGGGACAGGGGAGCACAGATACGCAGTATTTT. It yields the protein CASSLGQGSTDTQYF.

The rearrangement links TRBV27 to TRBJ1-2, with D possibly TRBD1 on 5 matching bases. The CDR3 runs to 13 residues. Germline loops: CDR1 MNHEY, CDR2 SMNVEV (reference sequence). The germline V and J ends were trimmed by 0 bases and 9 bases, with 11 bases remaining between them. CDR3 region: CASSLSWGSRYTF. For the CDR3, the DNA is TGTGCCAGCAGTTTATCTTGGGGCTCCCGCTACACCTTC.

The V gene is TRBV7-6, the J gene TRBJ2-3, with D unresolved. Germline CDR1 SGHVS, CDR2 FNYEAQ. The CDR3 runs 16 residues. V lost 2 bases and J lost 6, with 18 bases in between. DNA of the CDR3: TGTGCCAGCAGCTTAAAAGCCCCCCCGGTGAAGGATACGCAGTATTTT. It is translated as CASSLKAPPVKDTQYF.

The rearrangement joins TRBV27 to TRBJ2-3, with a weak D call TRBD2 (7 bases). This CDR3 spans 16 amino acids. Between the trimmed V and J ends, which lost 0 bases and 3 bases, there was a span of 13 bases. Germline V lookup: CDR1 MNHEY, CDR2 SMNVEV (reference sequence). The CDR3, as DNA: TGTGCCAGCAGTTTATCACAGGGAGGGTGGACAGATACGCAGTATTTT. Protein product: CASSLSQGGWTDTQYF.

The CDR3 loop is CASSPFRQGGSSTDTQYF. DNA of the CDR3: TGTGCCAGCAGCCCGTTTCGACAGGGGGGTTCTAGCACAGATACGCAGTATTTT. The rearrangement joins TRBV7-9 to TRBJ2-3; 9 bases line up with TRBD1. The V segment lost 5 bases and the J segment 0 bases; nucleotides outside the gene matches: 12. CDR1 SEHNR and CDR2 FQNEAQ come from the germline V gene (reference sequence). CDR3 size: 18 residues. The whole variable domain, filled in from reference TRBV7-9 and TRBJ2-3, reads DTGVSQNPRHKITKRGQNVTFRCDPISEHNRLYWYRQTLGQGPEFLTYFQNEAQLEKSRLLSDRFSAERPKGSFSTLEIQRTEQGDSAMYLCASSPFRQGGSSTDTQYFGPGTRLTVL.

V is TRBV4-2 and J is TRBJ2-7, with TRBD2 matching over 7 bases. Germline CDR1 LGHNA, CDR2 YNFKEQ. Trimming took 2 bases from V and 2 from J; bases not matched to a gene: 6. CDR3 size: 15 residues. The CDR3 DNA follows: TGTGCCAGCAGCCAAAATAGCGGGTGGACCTACGAGCAGTACTTC. It translates to CASSQNSGWTYEQYF.

CDR3 sequence (DNA): TGTGCCAGCAGCGTAGCAGGGCAGGGGGCCCCCAATGAGCAGTTCTTC. Translated, it gives CASSVAGQGAPNEQFF. The chain joins TRBV9 to TRBJ2-1; 8 nucleotides match TRBD1. Germline assignment: CDR1 SGDLS and CDR2 YYNGEE. This CDR3 contains 16 residues. The trim removed 0 bases at V and 6 bases at J, leaving 8 bases unmatched.

The CDR3: CSVQQGLNTEAFF. The CDR3 DNA reads as TGCAGCGTCCAACAGGGGCTTAACACTGAAGCTTTCTTT. The chain carries TRBV29-1 and TRBJ1-1, with 7 bases that match TRBD1. CDR3 size: 13 residues. J was trimmed by 2 bases and V by 6 bases; bases with no gene match: 6. Germline assignment: CDR1 SQVTM and CDR2 ANQGSEA. Looking up the rest from reference TRBV29-1 and TRBJ1-1 gives the full variable domain: SAVISQKPSRDICQRGTSLTIQCQVDSQVTMMFWYRQQPGQSLTLIATANQGSEATYESGFVIDKFPISRPNLTFSTLTVSNMSPEDSSIYLCSVQQGLNTEAFFGQGTRLTVV.

This chain joins TRBV18 and TRBJ2-7; TRBD1 matches 7 bases. Trimming at V came to 0 bases and at J to 1 base, leaving 3 bases not matched to a gene. The germline CDR1 and CDR2 sequences are KGHSH and LQKENI. CDR3 length equals 15 residues. In DNA, the CDR3 is TGTGCCAGCTCACCACCGAGCAGGGGGTCCTACGAGCAGTACTTC. Protein sequence: CASSPPSRGSYEQYF.

The chain employs TRBV28 and TRBJ2-5; the match to TRBD1 covers 7 bases. Germline V lookup: CDR1 MDHEN, CDR2 SYDVKM. The CDR3 has 16 amino acids. J lost 11 bases, V lost 3 bases, and 18 bases had no gene match. The CDR3 DNA reads as TGTGCCAGCAGTTTGCCCCGACAGGGTGAGGAGGTTGGTCAGTACTTC. It encodes CASSLPRQGEEVGQYF.

This chain uses TRBV7-2 with TRBJ2-7, with D perhaps matching TRBD1 (5 bases). Trimming removed 3 bases from V and 3 bases from J, with 15 bases in between. The CDR3 is 15 amino acids. The germline CDR1 and CDR2 sequences are SGHTA and FQGNSA. The CDR3 here is CASSFGHQGLYEQYF. As DNA, the CDR3 is TGTGCCAGCAGCTTCGGACACCAAGGCCTCTACGAGCAGTACTTC.

V and J are TRBV6-1 and TRBJ1-2, with 7 bases lining up with TRBD1. CDR1 and CDR2 (germline): MNHNS, SASEGT. V gave up 4 bases and J gave up 4 bases; unmatched junction bases: 6. The CDR3 is 14 residues long. CDR3 bases: TGTGCCAGCAGTGTGGAGACAGGGTTCTATGGCTACACCTTC. Protein sequence: CASSVETGFYGYTF.

This rearrangement joins TRBV28 to TRBJ1-2; a possible D gene is TRBD1 (5 bases). V lost 7 bases, J lost 4 bases, and 16 bases lay in between. Germline CDR1 MDHEN, CDR2 SYDVKM. This CDR3 region has 14 residues. DNA of the CDR3: TGTGCCAGCAAGCTGGAGACAGCTCTCTATGGCTACACCTTC. It translates to CASKLETALYGYTF.

This chain links TRBV5-1 with TRBJ1-2, with 8 bases identical to TRBD1. There are 17 residues in the CDR3. V was clipped by 1 base and J by 4 bases; unmatched bases: 12. Germline V gene sequence: CDR1 SGHRS, CDR2 YFSETQ. CDR3 amino acids: CASSLTPGQGPFYGYTF. As DNA, the CDR3 is TGCGCCAGCAGCTTGACCCCCGGACAGGGACCCTTCTATGGCTACACCTTC.

The chain links TRBV5-6 to TRBJ1-3; D remains unclear. CDR3 length equals 14 residues. Trimming took off 6 bases at V and 0 bases at J, with 10 bases between the two ends. Germline assignment: CDR1 SGHDT and CDR2 YYEEEE. CDR3 coding DNA: TGTGCCAGCACCGCGGAGGCCTCTGGAAACACCATATATTTT. Translation: CASTAEASGNTIYF.

The chain carries TRBV2 and TRBJ1-2; unclear D gene. V lost 6 bases and J 0 bases, leaving 11 bases between the germline ends. Germline V gene lookup returns CDR1 SNHLY and CDR2 FYNNEI. The CDR3 runs to 14 residues. The CDR3 sequence is CASRRVSANYGYTF. For the CDR3, the DNA is TGTGCCAGCAGGAGGGTATCGGCTAACTATGGCTACACCTTC.

The V gene is TRBV28, the J gene TRBJ1-1, with 9 bases fitting TRBD1. Germline V CDR1 and CDR2: MDHEN, SYDVKM. V shed 4 bases and J 11 bases; nucleotides not matched to a gene: 11. This CDR3 contains 14 residues. The CDR3 bases are TGTGCCAGCAGTTCCTCCGGGACAGGGTTTTGGGCTTTCTTT. Translation gives CASSSSGTGFWAFF.

The chain employs TRBV14 and TRBJ2-7, with D perhaps matching TRBD2 (6 bases). This CDR3 has 15 residues. V gave up 1 base and J gave up 6 bases, with 16 bases separating them. CDR1 and CDR2 (germline): SGHDN, FVKESK. The CDR3: CASSQAGLRGSEQYF. In nucleotides, the CDR3 is TGTGCCAGCAGCCAAGCGGGACTGCGGGGAAGCGAGCAGTACTTC.

V and J are TRBV11-3 and TRBJ2-1; D ambiguous. Deletions cut 2 bases from V and 8 bases from J, with 4 bases between. CDR1 is SGHNT, CDR2 YENEEA, per germline. This CDR3 region has 11 residues. CDR3 sequence (DNA): TGTGCCAGCAGCTTATCTTATGAGCAGTTCTTC. Amino acid sequence: CASSLSYEQFF.

This rearrangement joins TRBV5-1 to TRBJ2-5; TRBD2 is a possible D gene (5 bases). The J call may be wrong; the DNA end is better matched by TRBJ2-7. Per the germline V gene, CDR1 is SGHRS and CDR2 is YFSETQ. This CDR3 contains 16 residues. CDR3 loop: CASSLGRSGVTYEQYF. CDR3 coding DNA: TGCGCCAGCAGCTTAGGTCGTTCCGGGGTCACCTACGAGCAGTACTTC.

The genes are TRBV2 and TRBJ1-4; 11 nucleotides line up with TRBD1. This CDR3 contains 16 residues. V lost 7 bases, J lost 7 bases, and 11 bases stayed unmatched. Germline V CDR1 and CDR2: SNHLY, FYNNEI. The CDR3 DNA is TGTGCCAGCACCAGAGGAGGACAGGGGGCGGGTGAAAAACTGTTTTTT. Translated, it gives CASTRGGQGAGEKLFF.

J is TRBJ2-7 and V is TRBV5-1, with D possibly being TRBD2 (6 bases). The V end was cut by 4 bases, the J end by 5 bases, with 16 bases between. Germline lookup yields CDR1 SGHRS and CDR2 YFSETQ. This CDR3 is 14 amino acids long. The CDR3 nucleotides are TGCGCCAGCAGCCGCTCGGAGGGCTTGGACGAGCAGTACTTC. This gives the protein CASSRSEGLDEQYF.

The V and J genes are TRBV27 and TRBJ2-7; 9 nucleotides agree with TRBD1. With V trimmed by 5 bases and J by 0 bases, 11 bases remained unmatched. This CDR3 is 17 amino acids long. The germline V gene encodes CDR1 MNHEY and CDR2 SMNVEV (reference sequence). DNA for the CDR3: TGTGCCAGCAGTATGTCCCGGGACAGGGCCATCTCCTACGAGCAGTACTTC. This sequence encodes CASSMSRDRAISYEQYF.

The chain joins TRBV4-2 to TRBJ2-7; 9 bases fit TRBD1. CDR3 size: 15 residues. The V segment lost 0 bases and the J segment 1 base; nucleotides outside the gene matches: 1. The germline V gene encodes CDR1 LGHNA and CDR2 YNFKEQ. The CDR3 region has the DNA TGTGCCAGCAGCCAAGAACAGGGGGCGTCCTACGAGCAGTACTTC. It encodes CASSQEQGASYEQYF.